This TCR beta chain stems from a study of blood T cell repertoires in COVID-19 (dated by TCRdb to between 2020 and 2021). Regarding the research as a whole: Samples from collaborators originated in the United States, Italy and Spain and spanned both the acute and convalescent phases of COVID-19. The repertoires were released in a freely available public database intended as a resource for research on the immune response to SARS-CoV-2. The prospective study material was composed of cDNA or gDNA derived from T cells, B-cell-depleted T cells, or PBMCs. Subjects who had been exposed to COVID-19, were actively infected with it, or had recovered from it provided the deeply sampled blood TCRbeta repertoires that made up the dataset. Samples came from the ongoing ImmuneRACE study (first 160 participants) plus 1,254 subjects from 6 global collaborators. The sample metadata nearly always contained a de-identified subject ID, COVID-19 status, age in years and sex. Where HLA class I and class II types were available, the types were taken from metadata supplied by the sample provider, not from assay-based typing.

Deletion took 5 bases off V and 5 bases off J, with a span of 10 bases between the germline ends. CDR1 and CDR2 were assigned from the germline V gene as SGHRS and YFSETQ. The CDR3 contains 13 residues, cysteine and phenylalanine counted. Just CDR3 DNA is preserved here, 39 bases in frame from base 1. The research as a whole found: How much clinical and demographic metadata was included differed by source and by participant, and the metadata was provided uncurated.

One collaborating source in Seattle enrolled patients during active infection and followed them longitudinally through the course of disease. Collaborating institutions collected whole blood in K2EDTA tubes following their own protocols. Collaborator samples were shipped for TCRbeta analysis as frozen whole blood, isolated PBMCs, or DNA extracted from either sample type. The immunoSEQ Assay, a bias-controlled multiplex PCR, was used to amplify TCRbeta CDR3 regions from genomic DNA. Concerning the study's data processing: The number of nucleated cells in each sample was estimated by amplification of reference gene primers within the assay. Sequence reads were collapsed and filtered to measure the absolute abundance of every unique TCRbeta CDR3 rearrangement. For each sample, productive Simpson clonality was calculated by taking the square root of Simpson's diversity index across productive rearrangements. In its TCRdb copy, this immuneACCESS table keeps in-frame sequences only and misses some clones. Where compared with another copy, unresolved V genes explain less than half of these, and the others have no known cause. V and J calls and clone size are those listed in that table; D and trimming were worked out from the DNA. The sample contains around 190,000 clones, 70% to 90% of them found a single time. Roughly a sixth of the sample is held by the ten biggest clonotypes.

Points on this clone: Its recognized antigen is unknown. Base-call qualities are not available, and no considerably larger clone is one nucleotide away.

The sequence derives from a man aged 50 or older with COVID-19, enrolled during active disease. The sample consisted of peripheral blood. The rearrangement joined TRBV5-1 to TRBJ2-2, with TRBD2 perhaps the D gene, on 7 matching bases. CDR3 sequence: CASRQGGTGELFF. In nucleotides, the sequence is TGCGCCAGCAGACAGGGAGGGACCGGGGAGCTGTTTTTT.